These T cell receptor beta chains were read from a single sample in a study of shared clonotypes between healthy human individuals. Libraries were prepared by immunoSEQ multiplex PCR; TCRdb keeps only in-frame clonotypes and omits some of them. There are about 2.2 million clones in the sample; 90% to 95% occur only once, and 1.5% to 2% lies in the top ten. Sample: naive CD8+ T cells from PBMCs. The receptors derive from a man younger than 35 in good health. Some clones in this sample may be carry-over from other donors' samples. The CDR3 runs from the conserved cysteine through the conserved F or W. Each record gives: J gene, clone size, D gene, V gene, CDR3 length, CDR3 DNA, CDR3 protein. D genes are given only for firm matches. Only part of the rows carry a size: once, few, many, or a class if the clone is expanded.

>TRBJ1-5|.|.|TRBV28|13
TGTGCCAGCAGTTTGATGGTGTATCAGCCCCAGCATTTT
CASSLMVYQPQHF
>TRBJ2-3|.|.|TRBV11-2|15
TGTGCCAGCAGACCAACCGGGAGCTACACAGATACGCAGTATTTT
CASRPTGSYTDTQYF
>TRBJ1-2|.|.|TRBV7-9|14
TGTGCCAGCAGCCCCACAGGCACTAACTATGGCTACACCTTC
CASSPTGTNYGYTF
>TRBJ1-1|.|TRBD1|TRBV15|13
TGTGCCACCAGCACTGCCGGGACAGACGAAGCTTTCTTT
CATSTAGTDEAFF
>TRBJ2-2|.|.|TRBV12-5|18
TGTGCTAGTGGTTTATCGCAGCCGGGTCCTTTGAACACCGGGGAGCTGTTTTTT
CASGLSQPGPLNTGELFF
>TRBJ2-3|.|.|TRBV28|18
TGTGCCAGCAGTTTAGTGGCCCCCCGTGCCTATAGCACAGATACGCAGTATTTT
CASSLVAPRAYSTDTQYF
>TRBJ1-1|.|TRBD1|TRBV27|14
TGTGCCAGCAGTTTCGGGACAGTCAACACTGAAGCTTTCTTT
CASSFGTVNTEAFF
>TRBJ1-2|.|.|TRBV7-8|13
TGTGCCAGCAGTCCCGGCCGGGGCTATGGCTACACCTTC
CASSPGRGYGYTF
>TRBJ1-5|once|.|TRBV2|13
TGTGCCAGCAGTGGGACAGTGAATCAGCCCCAGCATTTT
CASSGTVNQPQHF
>TRBJ2-7|.|.|TRBV2|14
TGTGCCAGCAGTGATAGGGTTTCATACTACGAGCAGTACTTC
CASSDRVSYYEQYF
>TRBJ2-1|.|.|TRBV7-3|15
TGTGCCAGCAGTGGCGGAAGAAGCTCCTACAATGAGCAGTTCTTC
CASSGGRSSYNEQFF
>TRBJ2-3|.|.|TRBV11-2|15
TGTGCCAGCAGCTTAGATTTAGGGTCCACAGATACGCAGTATTTT
CASSLDLGSTDTQYF
>TRBJ1-1|few|.|TRBV4-1|14
TGCGCCAGCAGCCAGGCGAGGTTGAACACTGAAGCTTTCTTT
CASSQARLNTEAFF
>TRBJ1-5|few|TRBD1|TRBV7-9|14
TGTGCCAGCAGCTCGACAGGGGGCCCAGGGGCCCAGCATTTT
CASSSTGGPGAQHF
>TRBJ2-7|.|.|TRBV6-6|13
TGTGCCAGCAGTCCGACAGGCTCCTACGAGCAGTACTTC
CASSPTGSYEQYF
>TRBJ2-7|.|.|TRBV19|16
TGTGCCAGTAGTCCTGTTCGGCAGGGGCCCACCTACGAGCAGTACTTC
CASSPVRQGPTYEQYF
>TRBJ2-3|.|.|TRBV4-3|16
TGCGCCAGCAGCCAAGATGGAGGGGGCGGGACAGATACGCAGTATTTT
CASSQDGGGGTDTQYF
>TRBJ2-2|.|.|TRBV19|15
TGTGCCAGTAACCCCCAGCGAGGCGTGACCGGGGAGCTGTTTTTT
CASNPQRGVTGELFF
>TRBJ1-2|.|.|TRBV5-6|15
TGTGCCAGCAGCTTGGGAGGAGGGTCTAACTATGGCTACACCTTC
CASSLGGGSNYGYTF
>TRBJ2-1|.|.|TRBV11-2|12
TGTGCCAGCACCACAGGGTCCAATGAGCAGTTCTTC
CASTTGSNEQFF
>TRBJ1-1|.|.|TRBV11-2|16
TGTGCCAGCAGCTTTCCTCTCACAGGGCCGCGGCCTGAAGCTTTCTTT
CASSFPLTGPRPEAFF
>TRBJ2-2|.|.|TRBV7-8|16
TGTGCCAGCAGCTTAGTTCCTCTGGGAGCGGCCGGGGAGCTGTTTTTT
CASSLVPLGAAGELFF
>TRBJ2-1|.|.|TRBV4-2|15
TGTGCCAGCAGCCAAGTTGGGCAGGGACACAATGAGCAGTTCTTC
CASSQVGQGHNEQFF
>TRBJ2-7|.|.|TRBV28|15
TGTGCCAGCATCGGTTCCGGGACCGCGTCCTACGAGCAGTACTTC
CASIGSGTASYEQYF
>TRBJ1-2|.|TRBD1|TRBV9|14
TGTGCCAGCAGCGGACAGGGGGCTAACTATGGCTACACCTTC
CASSGQGANYGYTF
>TRBJ1-1|.|.|TRBV30|15
TGTGCCTGGAACCCGGACAGTTTCATGAACACTGAAGCTTTCTTT
CAWNPDSFMNTEAFF
>TRBJ1-2|.|TRBD1|TRBV7-4|16
TGTGCCAGCAGCTTACCGGCTTTCGGGACAGAGTATGGCTACACCTTC
CASSLPAFGTEYGYTF
>TRBJ1-2|.|.|TRBV28|15
TGTGCCAGCAGTTTGAGGGAGTGGGCTAACTATGGCTACACCTTC
CASSLREWANYGYTF
>TRBJ2-5|.|.|TRBV28|17
TGTGCCAGCAGCCTAAACTATCGGGACGTTCACAAAGAGACCCAGTACTTC
CASSLNYRDVHKETQYF
>TRBJ2-7|once|.|TRBV7-6|12
TGTGCCAGCAGCCAAGACGGATACGAGCAGTACTTC
CASSQDGYEQYF
>TRBJ1-4|.|.|TRBV2|13
TGTGCCAGCAGTGAAAGGAGGGGAGAAAAACTGTTTTTT
CASSERRGEKLFF
>TRBJ1-1|.|.|TRBV28|18
TGTGCCAGCAGTCCCGGGGGGGTGACAGGATATATGAACACTGAAGCTTTCTTT
CASSPGGVTGYMNTEAFF
>TRBJ2-7|.|.|TRBV7-6|12
TGTGCCAGCAGCGTAACATCCTACGAGCAGTACTTC
CASSVTSYEQYF
>TRBJ2-2|.|.|TRBV28|14
TGTGCCAGCAGAACTCCCCCCGACACCGGGGAGCTGTTTTTT
CASRTPPDTGELFF
>TRBJ2-4|.|TRBD2|TRBV2|15
TGTGCCAGCAGAATGACTAGCGGGAGCGGGGACATTCAGTACTTC
CASRMTSGSGDIQYF
>TRBJ1-1|.|TRBD1|TRBV5-1|14
TGCGCCAGCAGCTTGACAGGGGATGACACTGAAGCTTTCTTT
CASSLTGDDTEAFF
>TRBJ2-7|.|TRBD1|TRBV10-3|13
TGTGCCATCGGGACAGAGGACCGCTACGAGCAGTACTTC
CAIGTEDRYEQYF
>TRBJ2-7|.|TRBD1|TRBV7-9|13
TGTGCCAGCCTTTCGGACAGGTCCTACGAGCAGTACTTC
CASLSDRSYEQYF
>TRBJ2-2|.|.|TRBV2|15
TGTGCCAGCAGTGAAGGGACAACGAACACCGGGGAGCTGTTTTTT
CASSEGTTNTGELFF
>TRBJ2-7|.|.|TRBV29-1|13
TGCAGCGCCGTGGCCCCAGGCCGGGGAGAGCAGTACTTC
CSAVAPGRGEQYF
>TRBJ2-3|.|.|TRBV19|15
TGTGCCAGTAGCATAGCGATCTACAGCACAGATACGCAGTATTTT
CASSIAIYSTDTQYF
>TRBJ2-1|.|.|TRBV7-6|19
TGTGCCAGCAGCTCAAAAAGGCGGCAGGGAGCAGCTTTTAACAATGAGCAGTTCTTC
CASSSKRRQGAAFNNEQFF
>TRBJ2-7|.|TRBD2|TRBV27|15
TGTGCCAGCAGTTTTGGGGCAGCGGGAGGCTACGAGCAGTACTTC
CASSFGAAGGYEQYF
>TRBJ2-1|.|.|TRBV2|15
TGTGCCAGCTCTCTAGCTGACCCAATGAGTAATGAGCAGTTCTTC
CASSLADPMSNEQFF
>TRBJ2-1|.|.|TRBV7-2|15
TGTGCCAGCAGCCTCGTCCGGGAGAGTCGGAATGAGCAGTTCTTC
CASSLVRESRNEQFF
>TRBJ2-7|.|TRBD2|TRBV10-3|15
TGTGCCATCACCGACCCAGCGGGAGGTTCACACGAGCAGTACTTC
CAITDPAGGSHEQYF
>TRBJ1-4|.|.|TRBV28|15
TGTGCCAGCAGTTACCCGGGTAGAGCTAATGAAAAACTGTTTTTT
CASSYPGRANEKLFF
>TRBJ2-1|.|.|TRBV19|14
TGTGCCAGTAGTGACCGGGAAGGGGCCCGTGAGCAGTTCTTC
CASSDREGAREQFF
>TRBJ2-1|.|TRBD1|TRBV28|16
TGTGCTAGCACCCCAATGGGGACAGGGACCTACAATGAGCAGTTCTTC
CASTPMGTGTYNEQFF
>TRBJ2-1|.|TRBD2|TRBV4-2|17
TGTGCCAGCAGCCAAGACGTAGGGGCTAGCGGGAGTCATGAGCAGTTCTTC
CASSQDVGASGSHEQFF
>TRBJ2-1|.|TRBD1|TRBV14|15
TGTGCCAGCAGCCTAAACAGGGGGCTTGGCGATGAGCAGTTCTTC
CASSLNRGLGDEQFF
>TRBJ2-7|.|.|TRBV4-1|15
TGCGCCAGCAGCCACAGGGCGCCCGCCTCCTACGAGCAGTACTTC
CASSHRAPASYEQYF